The 26 T cell receptor beta chains reported below all come from one sample, sequenced in a study of T cells expressing NK-cell markers. TCRdb re-analyzed the 5' RACE reads; it lists each CDR3 protein once, without DNA. Across some 440,000 distinct CDR3 sequences, the top ten clones capture roughly 1.4% of the sample. Sequencing was done on a sample of blood T cells: a sorted CD56 or NKG2C T cell subset, CD4+ or CD8+ T cells, or bulk PBMC T cells (not recorded which). Receptors originate from a woman between 50 and 59 years old in good health.

The chain recombines TRBV7-9 with TRBJ1-1. Germline CDR1 and CDR2: SEHNR and FQNEAQ (reference sequence). The CDR3 extends over 14 amino acids. This CDR3 is CASSHLVRRTEAFF.

This sequence joins TRBV10-3 and TRBJ2-1. The germline V gene encodes CDR1 ENHRY and CDR2 SYGVKD. The CDR3 is made up of 16 amino acids. The CDR3 protein is CAISESENRPYNEQFF.

The chain combines TRBV3-1 with TRBJ2-3. The germline V gene has CDR1 LGHDT and CDR2 YNNKEL (reference sequence). This CDR3 spans 12 amino acids. The CDR3 loop reads CASSPVLGTQYF.

V and J are TRBV29-1 and TRBJ1-4. CDR3 length equals 13 residues. From germline, CDR1 is SQVTM and CDR2 ANQGSEA. The chain's CDR3 is CSVRKSGIEKLFF. Together with reference TRBV29-1 and TRBJ1-4, the CDR3 gives the full variable domain: SAVISQKPSRDICQRGTSLTIQCQVDSQVTMMFWYRQQPGQSLTLIATANQGSEATYESGFVIDKFPISRPNLTFSTLTVSNMSPEDSSIYLCSVRKSGIEKLFFGSGTQLSVL.

The CDR3 here is CASSTSGVYEQYF. The chain recombines TRBV7-9 with TRBJ2-7. From germline, CDR1 is SEHNR and CDR2 FQNEAQ (reference sequence). This CDR3 region has 13 residues.

The chain recombines TRBV11-3 with TRBJ2-1. The CDR3 is 14 residues long. Germline V gives CDR1 SGHNT, CDR2 YENEEA. The CDR3 loop reads CASSLGGPFDEQFF.

The chain carries TRBV5-6 and TRBJ2-2; as DNA is missing, the TRBD2 call by TCRdb cannot be tested. The CDR3 runs to 15 residues. From germline, CDR1 is SGHDT and CDR2 YYEEEE. The CDR3 region is CASSLVGLNTGELFF.

The chain has TRBV27 and TRBJ2-2; TCRdb outputs TRBD1, but without DNA this stays unchecked. Germline CDR1 is MNHEY and CDR2 is SMNVEV (reference sequence). The CDR3 spans 14 residues. CDR3 sequence: CASSLQGNTGELFF.

The chain carries TRBV20-1 and TRBJ2-7. The CDR3 has 13 amino acids. Germline loops: CDR1 DFQATT, CDR2 SNEGSKA (reference sequence). CDR3 in amino acids: CSARTPYPYEQYF.

The chain links TRBV19 to TRBJ1-5. The germline CDR1 and CDR2 sequences are LNHDA and SQIVND (reference sequence). This CDR3 has 14 residues. CDR3: CASRIDSGNQPQHF.

This CDR3 is CASSPRQAWVLGELFF. The rearrangement joins TRBV12-3 or TRBV12-4 to TRBJ2-2; TCRdb reports TRBD2, a call that lacks DNA to check it against. The CDR3 runs 16 residues.

The rearrangement joins TRBV24-1 to TRBJ2-3; TCRdb names TRBD2, which stays unverified in the absence of DNA. Germline-derived CDR1 and CDR2 are KGHDR and SFDVKD. CDR3 length: 16 amino acids. CDR3 protein: CATSDSIPRTLDTQYF.

The chain recombines TRBV5-1 with TRBJ1-2. The length of the CDR3 is 11 residues. Germline V gene data show CDR1 as SGHRS and CDR2 as YFSETQ. The chain's CDR3 is CASSLDNRYTF.

This chain connects TRBV20-1 to TRBJ1-1; the D call of TRBD1 rests on TCRdb alone, since no DNA is present to check it. The germline gives CDR1 DFQATT, CDR2 SNEGSKA (reference sequence). The CDR3 covers 11 residues. The CDR3 spells CSALTGVEAFF.

The chain couples TRBV20-1 to TRBJ2-2; the D call from TCRdb, TRBD1, cannot be confirmed without DNA. CDR3 length: 16 amino acids. CDR1 is DFQATT and CDR2 is SNEGSKA in the germline V gene (reference sequence). CDR3 protein: CSARDWSSGATGELFF.

V is TRBV9 and J is TRBJ2-1; checking the TCRdb D call of TRBD1 is not possible without DNA. The CDR3 spans 17 residues. CDR1 and CDR2 from the germline V gene are SGDLS and YYNGEE. CDR3 loop: CASSPQGAGPPGHEQFF.

V is TRBV29-1 and J is TRBJ2-5; as DNA is missing, the TRBD2 call by TCRdb cannot be tested. Germline V gives CDR1 SQVTM, CDR2 ANQGSEA. There are 11 residues in the CDR3. This CDR3 is CSEAQRETQYF.

This chain links TRBV4-2 with TRBJ1-1. The CDR3 extends over 15 amino acids. Germline loops: CDR1 LGHNA, CDR2 YNFKEQ. CDR3: CASSQEGSMNTEAFF.

The chain uses TRBV29-1 and TRBJ1-3; without DNA, the TCRdb call of TRBD1 cannot be checked. CDR3 size: 16 residues. Germline V gives CDR1 SQVTM, CDR2 ANQGSEA. The CDR3 loop reads CSVTSTWDPSGNTIYF.

The chain couples TRBV28 to TRBJ1-4; TCRdb designates TRBD1, a call that cannot be tested without DNA. This CDR3 is built from 16 residues. Germline V gene lookup returns CDR1 MDHEN and CDR2 SYDVKM. The CDR3 sequence: CASQMPGTGGSEKLFF.

The V gene is TRBV5-5, the J gene TRBJ2-2; TCRdb reports TRBD1, a call that lacks DNA to check it against. CDR1 and CDR2 (germline): SGHKS, YYEKEE (reference sequence). CDR3 length: 16 residues. CDR3 in amino acids: CASSFNPDRAAGELFF.

J is TRBJ2-5 and V is TRBV12-3 or TRBV12-4; TCRdb picks TRBD1, but there is no DNA to check that call. The CDR3 spans 14 residues. The CDR3 sequence: CASSFGHPKETQYF.

The V gene is TRBV29-1, the J gene TRBJ1-1; TCRdb returns TRBD1, unconfirmable since there is no DNA. CDR1 and CDR2 from the germline V gene are SQVTM and ANQGSEA. The CDR3 consists of 11 residues. The CDR3 loop is CSGSSGAEAFF.

The J gene is TRBJ2-3, the V gene TRBV7-2; the D gene TCRdb calls, TRBD1, cannot be checked with no DNA. The germline CDR1 and CDR2 sequences are SGHTA and FQGNSA. There are 15 residues in the CDR3. The chain's CDR3 is CASSSTGWGTDTQYF.

This sequence joins TRBV16 and TRBJ2-7; TCRdb returns TRBD1, unconfirmable since there is no DNA. Germline V gene data show CDR1 as KGHSY and CDR2 as FQNENV. The length of the CDR3 is 13 residues. The CDR3 reads CASRRTGSQRTYF.

This chain links TRBV29-1 with TRBJ1-2; TCRdb's D call of TRBD1 is untestable without DNA. The CDR3 totals 11 residues. CDR1 is SQVTM and CDR2 is ANQGSEA in the germline V gene. This CDR3 reads CSVRNGNGYTF.